One sample yielded the 30 T cell receptor beta chains listed below, sequenced in a study of shared clonotypes between healthy human individuals. It was CD45RO-negative cells, positively selected for CCR7, that made up naive CD8 cells, with terminally differentiated effector memory CD45RA+ cells excluded. Sequenced by immunoSEQ multiplex PCR; TCRdb stores in-frame clones only, minus some. Of about 1,900,000 clones in the sample, around 96% were seen once. Sample: naive CD8+ T cells sorted from blood. These receptors were collected from a man aged 18-30 years in good health.

This chain links TRBV10-1 with TRBJ2-3; 10 bases agree with TRBD2. Germline V gene sequence: CDR1 WNHNN, CDR2 SYGVQD (reference sequence). The CDR3 is made up of 14 amino acids. Trimming cost V 3 bases and J 4 bases; bases outside gene matches: 1. CDR3 sequence: CASSEGLAADTQYF. In DNA, the CDR3 is TGCGCCAGCAGTGAAGGACTAGCGGCAGATACGCAGTATTTT.

The V and J genes are TRBV7-9 and TRBJ2-1; 11 bases agree with TRBD2. The CDR3 loop spans 15 amino acids. Trimming cost V 4 bases and J 8 bases; bases outside gene matches: 7. In germline, CDR1 is SEHNR, CDR2 FQNEAQ (reference sequence). The CDR3 sequence: CASSSGLAVADEQFF. CDR3 sequence (DNA): TGTGCCAGCAGCTCGGGACTAGCGGTTGCCGATGAGCAGTTCTTC.

The chain joins TRBV4-1 to TRBJ2-7; 8 bases line up with TRBD2. Per germline, CDR1 MGHRA and CDR2 YSYEKL. The CDR3 totals 15 residues. Trimming removed 4 bases from V and 5 bases from J; junction bases left unmatched: 10. The CDR3 here is CASSPAAGTSHEQYF. CDR3 DNA: TGCGCCAGCAGCCCAGCCGCCGGGACTAGTCACGAGCAGTACTTC.

Only one count was recorded for this clone. The chain links TRBV6-1 to TRBJ2-7, with 7 nucleotides matching TRBD1. V shed 6 bases and J 3 bases; nucleotides not matched to a gene: 8. In germline, CDR1 is MNHNS, CDR2 SASEGT. There are 14 residues in the CDR3. In nucleotides, the CDR3 is TGTGCCAGCAGAGAGTCGGGACAGATCTACGAGCAGTACTTC. Translating it yields CASRESGQIYEQYF.

With regard to this clone: Other DNA sequences from this sample encode an identical CDR3 as well. The chain employs TRBV7-8 and TRBJ2-5, with 10 bases identical to TRBD2. After removal of 1 base from V and 4 bases from J, the junction contained 6 bases not matched to a gene. CDR3 length: 16 residues. CDR1 is SGHVS and CDR2 is FQNEAQ in the germline V gene. CDR3 residues: CASSLELAGVVETQYF. The DNA for the CDR3 is TGTGCCAGCAGCTTAGAGCTAGCGGGAGTAGTAGAGACCCAGTACTTC.

V is TRBV5-6 and J is TRBJ1-6, with D unclear. This CDR3 has 18 residues. Germline V CDR1 and CDR2: SGHDT, YYEEEE. The V and J ends lost 0 bases and 6 bases respectively, with 19 bases between them. The chain's CDR3 is CASSLGGFLGTSNSPLHF. In nucleotides, the CDR3 is TGTGCCAGCAGCTTGGGGGGTTTTCTTGGCACAAGTAATTCACCCCTCCACTTT.

V usage is TRBV30 and J usage is TRBJ2-7; 13 bases fit TRBD2. The CDR3 extends over 16 amino acids. The junction had 7 bases not matched to a gene; V was cut back by 0 bases and J by 5 bases. Germline lookup yields CDR1 GTSNPN and CDR2 SVGIG (reference sequence). The CDR3 region has the DNA TGTGCCTGGAGTGTAACTAGCGGGGGGGCCTACCACGAGCAGTACTTC. Translating gives CAWSVTSGGAYHEQYF.

The chain carries TRBV6-6 and TRBJ2-2; D is uncertain. Between the trimmed V and J ends, which lost 4 bases and 1 base, there was a span of 7 bases. Germline V gene data show CDR1 as MNHNY and CDR2 as SVGAGI (reference sequence). The CDR3 has 14 residues. The CDR3 sequence: CASSSAGNTGELFF. The DNA for the CDR3 is TGTGCCAGCAGTTCGGCCGGGAACACCGGGGAGCTGTTTTTT.

V usage is TRBV10-3 and J usage is TRBJ2-7; 9 bases fit TRBD2. V was clipped by 5 bases and J by 0 bases; unmatched bases: 8. The V gene's germline CDR1 is ENHRY and CDR2 SYGVKD. This CDR3 contains 16 residues. The CDR3 sequence is CAISSTSGGSSYEQYF. The CDR3 DNA sequence: TGTGCCATCAGTTCGACTAGCGGAGGAAGCTCCTACGAGCAGTACTTC.

The rearrangement joins TRBV29-1 to TRBJ2-7; 10 bases are a match to TRBD2. CDR1 is SQVTM and CDR2 is ANQGSEA in the germline V gene. The CDR3 loop spans 14 amino acids. With 6 bases clipped from V and 7 bases from J, the junction kept 12 bases outside the gene matches. The DNA of the CDR3 is TGCAGCGTAGACGGACTAGCGGCTGAGGGGGAGCAGTACTTC. It codes for CSVDGLAAEGEQYF.

This rearrangement joins TRBV7-9 to TRBJ2-1, with TRBD2 identical over 9 bases. The CDR3 has 18 residues. Germline CDR1 reads SEHNR; CDR2 reads FQNEAQ (reference sequence). Losses at the gene ends were 1 base for V and 2 bases for J; bases not matched to a gene: 9. DNA of the CDR3: TGTGCCAGCAGCTTAGTCACTAGCGGGTCACCTGCCTACAATGAGCAGTTCTTC. Its protein product is CASSLVTSGSPAYNEQFF.

The chain recombines TRBV6-5 with TRBJ2-7; 11 bases agree with TRBD1. Germline V CDR1 and CDR2: MNHEY, SVGAGI. The CDR3 contains 14 residues. With 4 bases clipped from V and 5 bases from J, the junction kept 4 bases outside the gene matches. CDR3 bases: TGTGCCAGCAGTTGGGACAGGGGGATGCACGAGCAGTACTTC. Its translation is CASSWDRGMHEQYF.

The chain recombines TRBV11-2 with TRBJ2-5, with D unclear. Germline V CDR1 and CDR2: SGHAT, FQNNGV. V was trimmed by 4 bases and J by 5 bases, leaving 14 bases between them. The CDR3 has 14 residues. CDR3: CASSYATFGETQYF. DNA for the CDR3: TGTGCCAGCAGCTATGCCACTTTCGGGGAGACCCAGTACTTC.

V gene TRBV5-1 combines with J gene TRBJ2-4; TRBD2 matches 7 bases. Trimming took 3 bases from V and 9 from J; bases not matched to a gene: 12. CDR3 length equals 15 residues. Looked up from germline, CDR1 is SGHRS and CDR2 is YFSETQ. This CDR3 is CASSSEPGLVSIQYF. The DNA for the CDR3 is TGCGCCAGCAGCTCTGAACCTGGACTAGTCTCCATTCAGTACTTC. Combining the CDR3 with reference TRBV5-1 and TRBJ2-4 gives the whole variable domain KAGVTQTPRYLIKTRGQQVTLSCSPISGHRSVSWYQQTPGQGLQFLFEYFSETQRNKGNFPGRFSGRQFSNSRSEMNVSTLELGDSALYLCASSSEPGLVSIQYFGAGTRLSVL.

The chain recombines TRBV11-2 with TRBJ2-7; D call uncertain. Germline CDR1 reads SGHAT; CDR2 reads FQNNGV. The CDR3 is 15 residues long. Deletions cut 5 bases from V and 6 bases from J, with 20 bases between. CDR3 coding DNA: TGTGCCAGCAGCAGCCGACAAGAATTCGTCCCCGAGCAGTACTTC. This translates into CASSSRQEFVPEQYF.

This clone has only one observation. The genes are TRBV11-2 and TRBJ1-1; D is possibly TRBD1 (5 bases). The germline CDR1 and CDR2 sequences are SGHAT and FQNNGV. CDR3 length: 14 amino acids. V gave up 5 bases and J gave up 3 bases, with 13 bases separating them. CDR3 sequence reads: CASSPSGGYTEAFF. The CDR3 coding sequence is TGTGCCAGCAGCCCCTCGGGGGGGTACACTGAAGCTTTCTTT.

This rearrangement joins TRBV19 to TRBJ2-2, with 8 bases lining up with TRBD1. The CDR3 is 18 amino acids. Germline lookup yields CDR1 LNHDA and CDR2 SQIVND (reference sequence). V shed 6 bases, J shed 0 bases, and the junction held 12 bases outside the gene matches. The CDR3: CASSLGRQQGANTGELFF. In nucleotides, the CDR3 is TGTGCCAGTAGCCTAGGACGCCAACAGGGGGCGAACACCGGGGAGCTGTTTTTT.

This clone was found once. The chain combines TRBV28 with TRBJ2-5; 9 positions agree with TRBD1. There are 17 residues in the CDR3. The germline V gene has CDR1 MDHEN and CDR2 SYDVKM. J lost 4 bases, V lost 4 bases, and 13 bases had no gene match. This chain's CDR3 is CASSYSPFTGGRETQYF. The CDR3 DNA sequence: TGTGCCAGCAGTTATAGCCCCTTTACAGGGGGCCGAGAGACCCAGTACTTC.

The CDR3: CASSSPGTGLYEQYF. CDR3 coding DNA: TGTGCCAGCAGTTCACCGGGCACTGGGCTATACGAGCAGTACTTC. The chain employs TRBV6-5 and TRBJ2-7; D is unresolved. This CDR3 has 15 amino acids. The germline V gene has CDR1 MNHEY and CDR2 SVGAGI. Trimming removed 4 bases from V and 4 bases from J, with 17 bases in between.

This rearrangement joins TRBV7-9 to TRBJ1-1, with no clear D. Trimming cost V 3 bases and J 4 bases, with 9 bases left between them. CDR3 length equals 13 residues. Germline CDR1 and CDR2: SEHNR and FQNEAQ (reference sequence). This CDR3 reads CASSFGVGTEAFF. The CDR3, as DNA: TGTGCCAGCAGCTTCGGGGTGGGCACTGAAGCTTTCTTT.

This clone has only a few counts. The V call is TRBV4-3, the J call TRBJ1-2, with 10 bases lining up with TRBD1. Germline CDR1 is LGHNA and CDR2 is YSLEER. Trimming at V came to 3 bases and at J to 8 bases, leaving 9 bases not matched to a gene. The CDR3 has 15 amino acids. CDR3 sequence (DNA): TGCGCCAGCAGCCACCTAGGCGGGACAGGGGACGGCTACACCTTC. It yields the protein CASSHLGGTGDGYTF.

V and J are TRBV11-2 and TRBJ2-7; weak D call: TRBD1 (6 bases). This CDR3 contains 15 residues. Trimming took 6 bases from V and 1 from J, leaving 16 bases between them. Germline V CDR1 and CDR2: SGHAT, FQNNGV. Written as DNA, the CDR3 is TGTGCCAGCAGTCCCGAGGGGGTGGATTCCTACGAGCAGTACTTC. Translation gives CASSPEGVDSYEQYF.

The chain couples TRBV6-1 to TRBJ2-1; 8 bases fit TRBD2. Germline V gene lookup returns CDR1 MNHNS and CDR2 SASEGT. There are 13 residues in the CDR3. V gave up 6 bases and J gave up 8 bases; unmatched junction bases: 6. Here the CDR3 reads CASRPTSDHEQFF. The CDR3 DNA follows: TGTGCCAGCAGACCGACTAGCGATCATGAGCAGTTCTTC.

This chain uses TRBV5-6 with TRBJ2-7; TRBD1 or TRBD2 may be the D gene (5 bases each). Germline CDR1 reads SGHDT; CDR2 reads YYEEEE. This CDR3 contains 15 residues. The V end was cut by 4 bases, the J end by 2 bases, with 16 bases between. The chain's CDR3 is CASSEYEGPPYEQYF. As DNA, the CDR3 is TGTGCCAGCAGCGAGTATGAGGGGCCACCCTACGAGCAGTACTTC.

The chain uses TRBV10-2 and TRBJ1-5, with TRBD1 as a possible D gene (5 bases). The CDR3 extends over 16 amino acids. Trimming took off 4 bases at V and 5 bases at J, with 18 bases between the two ends. Per germline, CDR1 WSHSY and CDR2 SAAADI. CDR3 protein: CASSAQGGIWDQPQHF. CDR3 in DNA: TGCGCCAGCAGTGCTCAGGGTGGGATATGGGATCAGCCCCAGCATTTT.

This sequence joins TRBV25-1 and TRBJ1-2; no clear D. CDR1 and CDR2 from the germline V gene are MGHDK and SYGVNS. The CDR3 totals 12 residues. Trimming removed 1 base at V and 6 bases at J, with 6 bases between. CDR3 residues: CASSESPNGYTF. The CDR3 bases are TGTGCCAGCAGTGAATCGCCGAATGGCTACACCTTC.

There are a few counts of this clone. Distinct nucleotide sequences in the sample also encode this CDR3. V and J are TRBV2 and TRBJ2-7, with 10 bases identical to TRBD1. This CDR3 is built from 13 residues. J gave up 2 bases and V 6 bases, and 1 base lay outside the gene matches. Germline V gene sequence: CDR1 SNHLY, CDR2 FYNNEI. CDR3 loop: CASRGTGAYEQYF. Written as DNA, the CDR3 is TGTGCCAGCAGGGGGACAGGGGCCTACGAGCAGTACTTC. The full variable domain, with the rest looked up from reference TRBV2 and TRBJ2-7, is EPEVTQTPSHQVTQMGQEVILRCVPISNHLYFYWYRQILGQKVEFLVSFYNNEISEKSEIFDDQFSVERPDGSNFTLKIRSTKLEDSAMYFCASRGTGAYEQYFGPGTRLTVT.

The chain has TRBV19 and TRBJ2-2, with TRBD2 as a possible D gene (6 bases). Per the germline V gene, CDR1 is LNHDA and CDR2 is SQIVND (reference sequence). The CDR3 covers 14 residues. Between the trimmed V and J ends, which lost 5 bases and 6 bases, there was a span of 13 bases. Written as DNA, the CDR3 is TGTGCCAGTAGTCGACTAGGGGAGGCCGGGGAGCTGTTTTTT. It encodes CASSRLGEAGELFF.

The chain carries TRBV28 and TRBJ1-5, with D possibly being TRBD1 (6 bases). Germline CDR1 and CDR2: MDHEN and SYDVKM. The CDR3 has 16 amino acids. V was shortened by 6 bases and J by 0 bases, with 15 bases between the two germline ends. The CDR3 sequence is CASRLKQGRSNQPQHF. The CDR3 bases are TGTGCCAGCAGGTTGAAACAGGGTCGTAGCAATCAGCCCCAGCATTTT.

The chain recombines TRBV7-8 with TRBJ2-1; perhaps TRBD2 as D (6 bases). Germline CDR1 is SGHVS and CDR2 is FQNEAQ. This CDR3 spans 15 amino acids. V was cut by 5 bases and J by 3 bases, with 14 bases left in between. CDR3 sequence (DNA): TGTGCCAGCAGCACGATAGCGGCGGGCTACAATGAGCAGTTCTTC. Translating it yields CASSTIAAGYNEQFF. The variable domain in full, with the rest retrieved from reference TRBV7-8 and TRBJ2-1, is GAGVSQSPRYKVAKRGQDVALRCDPISGHVSLFWYQQALGQGPEFLTYFQNEAQLDKSGLPSDRFFAERPEGSVSTLKIQRTQQEDSAVYLCASSTIAAGYNEQFFGPGTRLTVL.